This T cell receptor beta chain came from a study of blood T cell repertoires in COVID-19. How the authors handled the data: The assay estimated nucleated cells by amplifying reference gene primers. Profiled with immunoSEQ multiplex PCR; TCRdb holds only in-frame clones, not every one. For V, J and clone size, that table is used; D and trimming come from the DNA. The table has 200,000 to 250,000 clones, 85% to 90% seen once. V gave up 3 bases and J gave up 3 bases; unmatched junction bases: 5. Germline V lookup: CDR1 KGHSH, CDR2 LQKENI. This CDR3 spans 16 amino acids. Material: peripheral blood. The V call is TRBV18, the J call TRBJ2-7, with 13 positions matching TRBD2. The origin of this receptor is a man aged 18 to 30 with active or convalescent COVID-19. CDR3: CASSPEGLAGIYEQYF. The CDR3, as DNA: TGTGCCAGCTCACCGGAGGGACTAGCGGGAATCTACGAGCAGTACTTC.